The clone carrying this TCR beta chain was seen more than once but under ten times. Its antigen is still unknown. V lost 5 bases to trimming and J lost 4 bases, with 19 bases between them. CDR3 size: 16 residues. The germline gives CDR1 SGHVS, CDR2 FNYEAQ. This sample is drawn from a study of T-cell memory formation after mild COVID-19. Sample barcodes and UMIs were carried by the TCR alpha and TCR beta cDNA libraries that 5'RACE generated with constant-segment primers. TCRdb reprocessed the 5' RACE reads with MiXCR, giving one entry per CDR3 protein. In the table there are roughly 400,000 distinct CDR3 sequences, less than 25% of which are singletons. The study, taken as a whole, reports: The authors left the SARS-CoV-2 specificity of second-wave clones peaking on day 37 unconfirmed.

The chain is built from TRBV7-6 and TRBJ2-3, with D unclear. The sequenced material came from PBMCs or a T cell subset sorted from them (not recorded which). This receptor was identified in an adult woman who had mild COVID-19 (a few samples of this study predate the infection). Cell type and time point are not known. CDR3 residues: CASSPLVSAGADTQYF. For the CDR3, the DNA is TGTGCCAGCAGCCCTCTTGTGTCAGCCGGCGCAGATACGCAGTATTTT. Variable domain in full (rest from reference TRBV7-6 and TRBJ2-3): GAGVSQSPRYKVTKRGQDVALRCDPISGHVSLYWYRQALGQGPEFLTYFNYEAQQDKSGLPNDRFSAERPEGSISTLTIQRTEQRDSAMYRCASSPLVSAGADTQYFGPGTRLTVL.